Listed below are T cell receptor beta chains from one sample, sequenced in a study of blood T cell repertoires in COVID-19. Produced via immunoSEQ multiplex PCR; TCRdb's table is partial and in-frame only. Here the sample spans around 140,000 clones, around 88% being singletons. Sequencing was carried out using peripheral blood. These receptors all stem from a woman in her fifties or sixties with acute or convalescent COVID-19. Both conserved end residues are trimmed from each CDR3.

>TRBJ2-6|TRBV3-1/TRBV3-2
ASSQVHLIWGANVLT
>TRBJ2-5|TRBV28
ASSPGGQETQY
>TRBJ1-5|TRBV6-2/TRBV6-3
ASSYSRGSGQPQH
>TRBJ1-1|TRBV20-1
SARDHAEAF
>TRBJ1-1|TRBV29-1
SATSVQGAKAF
>TRBJ1-3|TRBV18
ASSTGTGGSGNTIY
>TRBJ2-1|TRBV19
ASSIDGGFDEQF
>TRBJ2-2|TRBV9
ASSVALAGNTGELF
>TRBJ1-5|TRBV4-2
ASSQEPLGQGNQPQH
>TRBJ2-7|TRBV6-5
ASSQEGPSIYEQY
>TRBJ1-6|TRBV5-1
ASSGRTGGSNSPLH
>TRBJ2-1|TRBV5-4
ASSLGTGPILEQF
>TRBJ1-6|TRBV3-1/TRBV3-2
ASSQMLGRNNSPLH
>TRBJ1-6|TRBV11-2
ASSFQANSPLH
>TRBJ2-2|TRBV5-1
ASSLYRTGGPTGELF
>TRBJ1-1|TRBV7-2
ASSLTRGDTEAF
>TRBJ2-1|TRBV19
ASSFEGGVLYNEQF
>TRBJ2-3|TRBV27
ATGLMGRTDTQY
>TRBJ2-1|TRBV2
ASPTIGGYNEQF
>TRBJ1-5|TRBV19
ASSLETGGYQPQH
>TRBJ2-5|TRBV5-1
ASSFDGTGGRETQY
>TRBJ1-1|TRBV30
AWGQGDTEAF
>TRBJ2-5|TRBV28
ASSRVRETQY
>TRBJ1-5|TRBV24-1
ATSDSRTGPYQPQH
>TRBJ2-2|TRBV30
ALSRDRVSQGITGELF
>TRBJ1-1|TRBV2
ASGLTGGETEAF
>TRBJ1-2|TRBV11-2
ASSPRNYGYT
>TRBJ1-1|TRBV7-3
ASSPGQSNTEAF
>TRBJ1-3|TRBV5-4
ASSLQNSGNTIY
>TRBJ2-7|TRBV15
ATSRVGDWGPAPSYEQY
>TRBJ1-4|TRBV24-1
ATSDPGQGAAKLF
>TRBJ1-1|TRBV5-1
ASSLGDRGREAF
>TRBJ1-5|TRBV27
ASSLDGTGNQPQH
>TRBJ1-1|TRBV7-2
ASSNREGTEAF
>TRBJ2-5|TRBV5-6
ASSPGTAIQETQY